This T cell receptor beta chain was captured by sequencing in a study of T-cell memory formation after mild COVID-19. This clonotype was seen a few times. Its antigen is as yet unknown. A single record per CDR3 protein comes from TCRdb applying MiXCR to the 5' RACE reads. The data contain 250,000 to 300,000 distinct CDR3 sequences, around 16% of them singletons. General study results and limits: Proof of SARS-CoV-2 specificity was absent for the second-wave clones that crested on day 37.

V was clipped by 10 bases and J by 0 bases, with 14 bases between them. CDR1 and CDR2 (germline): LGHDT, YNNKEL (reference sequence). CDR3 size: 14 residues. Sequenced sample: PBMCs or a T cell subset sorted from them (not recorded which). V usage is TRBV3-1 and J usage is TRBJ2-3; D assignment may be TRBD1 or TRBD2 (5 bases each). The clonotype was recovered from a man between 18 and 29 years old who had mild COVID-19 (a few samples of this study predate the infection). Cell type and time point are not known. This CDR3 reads CATREGRSTDTQYF. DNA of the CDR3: TGTGCCACGAGAGAGGGGCGAAGCACAGATACGCAGTATTTT.